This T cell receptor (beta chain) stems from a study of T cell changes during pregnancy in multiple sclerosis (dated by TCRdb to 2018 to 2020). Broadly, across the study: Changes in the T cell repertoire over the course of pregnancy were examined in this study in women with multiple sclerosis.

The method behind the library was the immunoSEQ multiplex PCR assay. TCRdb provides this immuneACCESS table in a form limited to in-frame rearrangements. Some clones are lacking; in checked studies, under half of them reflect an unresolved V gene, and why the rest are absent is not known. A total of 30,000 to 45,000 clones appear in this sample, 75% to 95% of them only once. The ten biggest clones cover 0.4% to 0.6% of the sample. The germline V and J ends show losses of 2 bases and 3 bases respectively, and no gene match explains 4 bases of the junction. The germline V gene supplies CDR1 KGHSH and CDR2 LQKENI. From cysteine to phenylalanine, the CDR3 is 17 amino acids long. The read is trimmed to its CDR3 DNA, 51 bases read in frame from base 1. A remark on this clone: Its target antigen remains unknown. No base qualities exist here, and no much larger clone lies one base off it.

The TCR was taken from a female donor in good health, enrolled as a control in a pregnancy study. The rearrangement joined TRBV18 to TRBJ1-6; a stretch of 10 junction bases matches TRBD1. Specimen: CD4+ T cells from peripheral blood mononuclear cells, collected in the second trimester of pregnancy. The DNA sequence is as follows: TGTGCCAGCTCACCAAAGGGACAGGGGTTCTATAATTCACCCCTCCACTTT. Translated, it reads CASSPKGQGFYNSPLHF.